The next 16 T cell receptor beta chains were all read from a single sample in a study of CD8 T cells in Susac syndrome. An amount of RNA that ranged from roughly 0.5 to 1 ug was reverse transcribed with random hexamers. TCRdb recomputed calls from the immunoSEQ multiplex PCR reads with MiXCR, one row per CDR3 protein. The profile covers about 280,000 distinct CDR3 sequences, with 85% appearing a single time and 0.095% to 0.14% taken by the ten largest. The sample taken for sequencing was CD8+ T cells from PBMCs. Receptor source: a human donor with multiple sclerosis.

The V gene is TRBV27, the J gene TRBJ2-7; no clear D gene. CDR1 and CDR2 (germline): MNHEY, SMNVEV (reference sequence). The V end was cut by 4 bases, the J end by 7 bases, with 11 bases between. The CDR3 sequence is 12 residues long. The chain's CDR3 is CASSSDHLEQYF. CDR3 DNA sequence: TGTGCCAGCAGTTCGGACCACTTAGAGCAGTACTTC.

CDR3 coding DNA: TGTGCCATCGGGCAGGGGAACACTGAAGCTTTCTTT. Protein sequence: CAIGQGNTEAFF. The chain links TRBV10-3 to TRBJ1-1; D is perhaps TRBD1 (5 bases). The CDR3 loop spans 12 amino acids. CDR1 is ENHRY, CDR2 SYGVKD, per germline. V was shortened by 8 bases and J by 1 base, with 8 bases between the two germline ends.

This chain links TRBV6-1 with TRBJ2-3; TRBD2 is a possible D gene (6 bases). The germline CDR1 and CDR2 sequences are MNHNS and SASEGT. The CDR3 is made up of 14 amino acids. Trimming took off 5 bases at V and 5 bases at J, with 14 bases between the two ends. CDR3: CASSTGLRGDTQYF. The CDR3 DNA sequence: TGTGCCAGCAGTACGGGACTCCGCGGAGATACGCAGTATTTT.

This chain uses TRBV27 with TRBJ1-1; D may be TRBD1 (6 bases). V was pared by 7 bases and J by 0 bases, with 12 bases between. CDR1 is MNHEY and CDR2 is SMNVEV in the germline V gene (reference sequence). There are 14 residues in the CDR3. The CDR3: CASNLQGLNTEAFF. The CDR3 DNA reads TGTGCCAGCAACCTCCAGGGGTTGAACACTGAAGCTTTCTTT.

The chain recombines TRBV3-1 with TRBJ2-3; a possible D gene is TRBD2 (6 bases). CDR1 is LGHDT, CDR2 YNNKEL, per germline (reference sequence). V was pared by 4 bases and J by 0 bases, with 14 bases between. The CDR3 contains 16 residues. This CDR3 reads CASSLVAGSSTDTQYF. In DNA form, the CDR3 reads TGTGCCAGCAGCCTTGTGGCGGGATCTAGCACAGATACGCAGTATTTT.

The chain has TRBV9 and TRBJ2-1; 8 bases line up with TRBD1. CDR3 size: 14 residues. The germline V gene has CDR1 SGDLS and CDR2 YYNGEE. J gave up 7 bases and V 6 bases, and 9 bases lay outside the gene matches. The CDR3, as DNA: TGTGCCAGCACCCCCGGACAGGGCAGGAATGAGCAGTTCTTC. Translation gives CASTPGQGRNEQFF.

The chain links TRBV27 to TRBJ2-1, with D unresolved. CDR1 and CDR2 (germline): MNHEY, SMNVEV (reference sequence). The CDR3 loop spans 14 amino acids. Trimming stripped 2 bases from V and 2 bases from J, with 7 bases between. For the CDR3, the DNA is TGTGCCAGCAGTTTACGACATGCCTACAATGAGCAGTTCTTC. Translated, it gives CASSLRHAYNEQFF.

V usage is TRBV7-9 and J usage is TRBJ2-3, with 10 positions matching TRBD1. With V trimmed by 4 bases and J by 7 bases, 17 bases remained unmatched. The CDR3 spans 18 residues. From germline, CDR1 is SEHNR and CDR2 FQNEAQ (reference sequence). This CDR3 reads CASSSSSPETGGLNTQYF. CDR3 DNA sequence: TGTGCCAGCAGCTCGTCCTCACCAGAGACAGGGGGCCTTAATACGCAGTATTTT.

A single count supports this clonotype. The CDR3 loop is CASSLYVQRATRMDEQFF. The CDR3 DNA follows: TGCGCCAGCAGCTTGTACGTCCAGCGGGCCACCCGTATGGATGAGCAGTTCTTC. The rearrangement uses TRBV5-1 and TRBJ2-1, with a possible D match to TRBD2 (6 bases). Between the trimmed V and J ends, which lost 1 base and 8 bases, there was a span of 25 bases. The CDR3 runs 18 residues. Germline values: CDR1 SGHRS, CDR2 YFSETQ.

The rearrangement links TRBV27 to TRBJ1-2; weak D call: TRBD1 (5 bases). This CDR3 comprises 13 residues. Germline assignment: CDR1 MNHEY and CDR2 SMNVEV (reference sequence). Deletions cut 6 bases from V and 5 bases from J, with 13 bases between. CDR3 sequence: CASSLGEGYGYTF. Here the CDR3 DNA reads TGTGCCAGCAGCCTAGGGGAGGGATATGGCTACACCTTC.

The chain recombines TRBV20-1 with TRBJ1-2; TRBD1 might be the D (5 bases). Trimming took 0 bases from V and 8 from J, leaving 16 bases between them. The V gene's germline CDR1 is DFQATT and CDR2 SNEGSKA (reference sequence). This CDR3 spans 14 amino acids. The CDR3 DNA is TGCAGTGCTAGAGATCCCGCAGGGATTGACGGCTACACCTTC. It yields the protein CSARDPAGIDGYTF.

CDR3 bases: TGTGCCAGCTCCTGGTTAGCTTCGGGACTATCAAAGTACGAGCAGTACTTC. It specifies CASSWLASGLSKYEQYF. The chain recombines TRBV7-9 with TRBJ2-7; TRBD2 matches at 7 bases. Losses at the gene ends were 8 bases for V and 4 bases for J; bases not matched to a gene: 20. Germline V gives CDR1 SEHNR, CDR2 FQNEAQ (reference sequence). The CDR3 is made up of 17 amino acids.

This clonotype came up once. The chain is built from TRBV27 and TRBJ2-3, with D hard to call. Deletions cut 2 bases from V and 5 bases from J, with 8 bases between. Looked up from germline, CDR1 is MNHEY and CDR2 is SMNVEV (reference sequence). The CDR3 loop spans 13 amino acids. The CDR3 DNA sequence: TGTGCCAGCAGTTTAGCCCTAGTAGATACGCAGTATTTT. This encodes CASSLALVDTQYF.

Turning to this clonotype: Mismatch with germline at one junction end may stem from a read error. The chain couples TRBV7-9 to TRBJ1-6, with D possibly TRBD1 on 5 matching bases. The CDR3 has 12 amino acids. Germline V gene data show CDR1 as SEHNR and CDR2 as FQNEAQ (reference sequence). DNA of the CDR3: TGTGCCAGCACCGACGGGACTCGACTCCTCTACTTT. Protein sequence: CASTDGTRLLYF.

The chain recombines TRBV6-1 with TRBJ1-2, with 9 bases matching TRBD1. There are 13 residues in the CDR3. Germline V gives CDR1 MNHNS, CDR2 SASEGT. V shed 6 bases, J shed 6 bases, and the junction held 5 bases outside the gene matches. The CDR3: CASSLGTGNGYTF. As DNA, the CDR3 is TGTGCCAGCAGCCTCGGGACAGGGAATGGCTACACCTTC.

The V gene is TRBV24-1, the J gene TRBJ2-1; D unresolved. The germline CDR1 and CDR2 sequences are KGHDR and SFDVKD. The V end was cut by 6 bases, the J end by 1 base, with 6 bases between. This CDR3 contains 13 residues. CDR3 amino acids: CATSSGSYNEQFF. The CDR3 DNA sequence: TGTGCCACCAGTTCGGGTTCCTACAATGAGCAGTTCTTC.